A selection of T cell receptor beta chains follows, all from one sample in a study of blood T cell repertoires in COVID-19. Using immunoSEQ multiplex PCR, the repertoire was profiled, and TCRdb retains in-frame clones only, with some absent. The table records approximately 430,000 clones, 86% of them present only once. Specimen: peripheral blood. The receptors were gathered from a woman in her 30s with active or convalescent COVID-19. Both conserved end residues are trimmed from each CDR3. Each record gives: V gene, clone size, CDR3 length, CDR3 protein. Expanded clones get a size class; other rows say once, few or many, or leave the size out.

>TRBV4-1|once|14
ASSRSWDRGRETQY
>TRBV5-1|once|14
ASSLAGGQGTDTQY
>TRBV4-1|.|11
ASSQDGLREQF
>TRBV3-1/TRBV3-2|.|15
ASSLFGLAGEGGTQY
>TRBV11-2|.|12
ASSFGGGQGKAF
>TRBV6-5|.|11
ASRRGGTETQY
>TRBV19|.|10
ASSILFGEQY
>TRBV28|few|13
ASSFVGTLNTEAF
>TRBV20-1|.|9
SALGAGGYT
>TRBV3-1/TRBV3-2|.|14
ASSHLEADSTGELF
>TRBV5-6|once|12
ASSLIRGSGTIY
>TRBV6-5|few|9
ASKQTTEAF
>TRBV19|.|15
ASSIVRVDRSTGELF
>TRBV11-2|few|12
ASSVGHISTEAF
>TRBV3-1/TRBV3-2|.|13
ASSQASGVNTEAF
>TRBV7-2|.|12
ASSLAVVASEQY
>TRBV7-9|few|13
ASSLGTGPARPQH
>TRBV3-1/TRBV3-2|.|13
ASSPVAGADTEAF
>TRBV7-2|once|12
ASSLGRQTYEQY
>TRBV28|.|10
ASRPGQGGAF
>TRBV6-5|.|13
ASSPRQGSGEKLF
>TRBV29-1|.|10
SFVQGQETQY
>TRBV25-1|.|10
ASKGTTGEQY
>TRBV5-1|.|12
ASSLVLAEETQY
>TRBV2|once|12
ASFHRDIPSPLH
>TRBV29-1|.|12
SGDPRGTNTEAF
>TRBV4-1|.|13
ASSQGDRGNGELF
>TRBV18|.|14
ASSPNHYAGNYGYT
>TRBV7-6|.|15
ASSPGTSGGAAGELF
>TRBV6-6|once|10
ASILPGIEAF
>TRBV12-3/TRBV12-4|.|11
ASSRANTGELF
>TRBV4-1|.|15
ASSQVTGGTILDTQY
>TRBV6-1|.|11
ASSELGLGAQH
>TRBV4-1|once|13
ASSPPTGAYNEQF
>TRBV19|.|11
ASSSTGPDTQY
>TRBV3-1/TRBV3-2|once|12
ASSQVPAGNEQF
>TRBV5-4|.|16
ASSSGPGTGDASEKLF
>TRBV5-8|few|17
ASSFRTRLTDSDTGELF
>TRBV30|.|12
ACPGTGAWDEQF
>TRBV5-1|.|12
ASSVGLVAYEQY
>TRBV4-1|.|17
ASSHINGGRRGPNTEAF
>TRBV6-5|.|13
ASSRTGKTTGELF
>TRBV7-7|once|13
ASSTSQGASYEQY
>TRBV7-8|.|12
ASSPRSGAGGLF
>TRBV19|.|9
ASSNLNEQY
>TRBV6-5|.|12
ASSYSSAGNIQY
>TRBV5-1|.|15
ASRQGLAGGRIETQY
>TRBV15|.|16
ATSRDRWASGLPYGYT
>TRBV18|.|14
ASSPPGPQDFYGYT
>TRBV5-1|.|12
ASSTGTGREKLF
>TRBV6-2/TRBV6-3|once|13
ASSSNAVRSDTQY